This TCR beta chain was sequenced during a study of beta chain features in type 1 diabetes. Study results and limitations: Comparison showed that naive, central memory and Treg TCRB repertoires appeared more similar among patients than among healthy donors. Type 1 diabetes patients had moderately but significantly shorter TCRB CDR3s in all four CD4+ subsets.

The purity of all sorted populations exceeded 98%. What was sequenced were expressed TCRB transcripts, since all of the isolated RNA had been reverse transcribed. Libraries were prepared by immunoSEQ multiplex PCR; TCRdb keeps only in-frame clonotypes and omits some of them. Found here are a few hundred thousand clones, approximately 14% of them singletons; the top ten hold around 0.019%. Trimming shortened V by 3 bases and J by 4 bases, and 12 bases separated the two germline ends. There are 14 residues in the CDR3. The germline CDR1 and CDR2 sequences are MNHEY and SMNVEV (reference sequence). Comment on this clone: Its target is unknown.

V gene TRBV27 combines with J gene TRBJ2-5; weak D call: TRBD2 (6 bases). The clonotype comes from a man aged 25 to 40 with type 1 diabetes. Sequenced sample: naive CD4+ T cells from blood. The CDR3 here is CASSFGGSGETQYF. The CDR3 DNA reads as TGTGCCAGCAGTTTTGGGGGGAGTGGAGAGACCCAGTACTTC.